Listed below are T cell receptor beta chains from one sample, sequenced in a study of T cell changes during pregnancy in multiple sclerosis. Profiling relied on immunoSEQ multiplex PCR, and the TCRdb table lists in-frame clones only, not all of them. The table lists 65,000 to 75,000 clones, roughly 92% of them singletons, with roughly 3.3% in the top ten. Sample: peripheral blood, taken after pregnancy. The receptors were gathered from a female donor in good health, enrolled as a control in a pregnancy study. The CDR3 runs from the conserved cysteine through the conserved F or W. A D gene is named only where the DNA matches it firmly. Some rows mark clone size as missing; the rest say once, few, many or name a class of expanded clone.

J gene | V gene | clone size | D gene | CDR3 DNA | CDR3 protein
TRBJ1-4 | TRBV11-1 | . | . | TGTGCCAGCAGCTTAAATGGAGCAACTAATGAAAAACTGTTTTTT | CASSLNGATNEKLFF
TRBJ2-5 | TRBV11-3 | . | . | TGTGCCAGCAGCTTAGATCAGGGCGAGACCCAGTACTTC | CASSLDQGETQYF
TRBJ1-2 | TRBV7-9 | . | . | TGTGCCAGCAGCTTAGGAGCGCCCTATGGCTACACCTTC | CASSLGAPYGYTF
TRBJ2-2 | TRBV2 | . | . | TGTGCCAGCAGTGAGACTAGTAGCGCGGAGCTGTTTTTT | CASSETSSAELFF
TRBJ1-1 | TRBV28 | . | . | TGTGCCAGCAGTTTTATGGGGGCCACTGAAGCTTTCTTT | CASSFMGATEAFF
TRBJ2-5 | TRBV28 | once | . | TGTGCCAGCAGTTTGTCAGGGGCGAACCTTGAGACCCAGTACTTC | CASSLSGANLETQYF
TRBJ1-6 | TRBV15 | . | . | TGTGCCACCAGCAAAGAAGACAGGCTGAAAAATTCACCCCTCCACTTT | CATSKEDRLKNSPLHF
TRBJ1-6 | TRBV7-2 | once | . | TGTGCCAGCAGCCAATACTTAGAGACCCTCCACTTT | CASSQYLETLHF
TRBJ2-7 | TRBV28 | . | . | TGTGCCAGCAGCCCGACAGGGGAGGGATTGAGGTCCTACGAGCAGTACTTC | CASSPTGEGLRSYEQYF
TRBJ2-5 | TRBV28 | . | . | TGTGCCAGAACAACCTTCGGGATTCAGACCCAGTACTTC | CARTTFGIQTQYF
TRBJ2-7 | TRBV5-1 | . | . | TGCGCCAGCAGCTTGAATGGACAGACCTACGAGCAGTACTTC | CASSLNGQTYEQYF
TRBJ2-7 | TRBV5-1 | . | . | TGCGCCAGCAGCCCTCCCTCCGGCAGGGGTCCCTACGAGCAGTACTTC | CASSPPSGRGPYEQYF
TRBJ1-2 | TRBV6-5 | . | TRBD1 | TGTGCCAGCAGTTACCCAGGGGGCAGTGGCTACACCTTC | CASSYPGGSGYTF
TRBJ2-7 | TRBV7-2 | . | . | TGTGCCAGCAGCTTCGGCGGGGTGTGGGACGCTTCCTACGAGCAGTACTTC | CASSFGGVWDASYEQYF
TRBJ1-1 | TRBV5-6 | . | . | TGTGCCAGCAGCTTAGGGATGGGAGTGAACACTGAAGCTTTCTTT | CASSLGMGVNTEAFF
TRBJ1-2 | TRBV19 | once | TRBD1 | TGTGCCAGGGCCCAACTACCGGGACAGGCGAACTATGGCTACACCTTC | CARAQLPGQANYGYTF
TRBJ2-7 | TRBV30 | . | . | TGTGCCTGGAGTACAGCCTACGAGCAGTACTTC | CAWSTAYEQYF
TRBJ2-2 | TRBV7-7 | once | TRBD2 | TGTGCCAGCAGCCCGCTAATCCTAGCGGGGGGGCCTAACACCGGGGAGCTGTTTTTT | CASSPLILAGGPNTGELFF
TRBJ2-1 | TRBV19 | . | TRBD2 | TGTGCCAGTACGGCTAGCGGGAGATCTCTTAACTACAATGAGCAGTTCTTC | CASTASGRSLNYNEQFF
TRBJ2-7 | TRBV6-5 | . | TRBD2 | TGTGCCAGCAGTTCACTTGGCGGGAGCTCCTACGAGCAGTACTTC | CASSSLGGSSYEQYF
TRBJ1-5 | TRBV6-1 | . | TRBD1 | TGTGCCAGCAGTTATTACAGGGGGCAGCCCCAGCATTTT | CASSYYRGQPQHF
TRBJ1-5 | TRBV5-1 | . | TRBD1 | TGCGCCAGCAGCTCAGGGGGCACGGGCAATCAGCCCCAGCATTTT | CASSSGGTGNQPQHF
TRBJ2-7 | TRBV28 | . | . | TGTGCCAGCAGTTTTGGCAGGGTGGCCCACGAGCAGTACTTC | CASSFGRVAHEQYF
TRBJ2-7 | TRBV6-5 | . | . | TGTGCCAGCAGTTACTGGGGACTGGGATCAGGCGAGCAGTACTTC | CASSYWGLGSGEQYF
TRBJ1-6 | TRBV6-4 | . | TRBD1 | TGTGCCAGCAGTCTGACAGGGGAGAATTCACCCCTCCACTTT | CASSLTGENSPLHF
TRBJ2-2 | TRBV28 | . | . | TGTGCCAGCAGTTTTTCGCGGGGGCACGGGGAGCTGTTTTTT | CASSFSRGHGELFF
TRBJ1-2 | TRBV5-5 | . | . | TGTGCCAGCAGCTTGGATCTAAGGGGGACTAACTATGGCTACACCTTC | CASSLDLRGTNYGYTF
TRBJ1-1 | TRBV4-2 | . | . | TGTGCCAGCAGCCAAGCTCCCATCAGGGGCTCGGATGAAGCTTTCTTT | CASSQAPIRGSDEAFF
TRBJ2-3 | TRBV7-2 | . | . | TGTGCCAGCAGCTTATTACAGGTGGCTGCAGATACGCAGTATTTT | CASSLLQVAADTQYF
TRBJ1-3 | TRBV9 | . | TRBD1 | TGTGCCAGCAGCGAAGGTTTAGGGACAGACTCTGGAAACACCATATATTTT | CASSEGLGTDSGNTIYF
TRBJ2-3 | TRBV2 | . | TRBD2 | TGTGCCAGCAGTGATCTAGCGGGGGGCACAGATACGCAGTATTTT | CASSDLAGGTDTQYF
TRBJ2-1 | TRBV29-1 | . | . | TGCAGCGTTGCGGATAGCGGTAACAATGAGCAGTTCTTC | CSVADSGNNEQFF